This T cell receptor (beta chain) was captured by sequencing in a study of T cells in Graves' hyperthyroidism and ophthalmopathy. This clonotype showed up many times. Antigen: not known. Overall study results and limits: Separation of ophthalmopathy from stable hyperthyroidism was achieved by a 13 V-J model.

RNA transcripts gave rise to amplified TCR beta CDR3 regions. RT-PCR in the first round (using the HTBI primer set) targeted the TCR CDR3. TCRdb itself ran the multiplex PCR reads through MiXCR, one entry per CDR3 protein. This table holds 650,000 to 700,000 distinct CDR3 sequences, about 18% found once. The germline V and J ends were trimmed by 4 bases and 0 bases, with 12 bases remaining between them. Germline CDR1 is SGHRS and CDR2 is YFSETQ. The length of the CDR3 is 15 residues. This receptor was taken from a man in his fifties or sixties with Graves' hyperthyroidism. This sequence joins TRBV5-1 and TRBJ2-3; D is perhaps TRBD1 or TRBD2 (7 bases each). Input material: blood. This chain's CDR3 is CASSGRGGSTDTQYF. The DNA for the CDR3 is TGCGCCAGCAGCGGCAGGGGGGGTAGCACAGATACGCAGTATTTT. The variable domain in full, completed from reference TRBV5-1 and TRBJ2-3, reads KAGVTQTPRYLIKTRGQQVTLSCSPISGHRSVSWYQQTPGQGLQFLFEYFSETQRNKGNFPGRFSGRQFSNSRSEMNVSTLELGDSALYLCASSGRGGSTDTQYFGPGTRLTVL.